A single sample gave rise to the 11 T cell receptor beta chains below, sequenced in a study of PD-1 blockade in classical Hodgkin lymphoma. TCRdb's copy holds only in-frame clones and misses some; the assay was immunoSEQ multiplex PCR. The table lists roughly 60,000 clones, 88% of them singletons. All patients relapsed after autologous stem cell transplantation, and brentuximab vedotin exposure varied. This specimen was peripheral blood mononuclear cells (PBMCs), taken before the second cycle of nivolumab. The origin of the receptors is a human donor with classical Hodgkin lymphoma.

Comments on this clone: One end of the junction is discordant with germline, which a read error may explain. J is TRBJ1-1 and V is TRBV5-1, with 7 bases that match TRBD1. The CDR3 is 14 residues long. From germline, CDR1 is SGHRS and CDR2 YFSETQ. Here the CDR3 DNA reads TGCGCCAGCAGCCGGGGGACAGAGAACACTGAAACTTTCTTT. As protein: CASSRGTENTETFF.

The chain links TRBV5-1 to TRBJ2-3, with D unresolved. Looked up from germline, CDR1 is SGHRS and CDR2 is YFSETQ. This CDR3 spans 14 amino acids. V shed 6 bases and J shed 1 base, with 12 bases lying between them. The DNA of the CDR3 is TGCGCCAGCACGCCCATCCTCGGCACAGATACGCAGTATTTT. This sequence encodes CASTPILGTDTQYF.

The chain employs TRBV5-1 and TRBJ2-3; 7 bases agree with TRBD1. This CDR3 spans 16 amino acids. The V gene end was trimmed by 0 bases and the J gene end by 9 bases; junction bases not matched to a gene: 13. Germline V gene data show CDR1 as SGHRS and CDR2 as YFSETQ. The CDR3 reads CASSLAEGALQWTQYF. The CDR3 DNA sequence: TGCGCCAGCAGCTTGGCCGAGGGGGCGCTCCAATGGACGCAGTATTTT.

The chain recombines TRBV5-1 with TRBJ2-5, with TRBD1 matching over 8 bases. There are 14 residues in the CDR3. The ends lost 4 bases at V and 5 bases at J; junction bases unmatched: 7. CDR1 and CDR2 from the germline V gene are SGHRS and YFSETQ. CDR3 sequence: CASSTGTGVETQYF. CDR3 nucleotides: TGCGCCAGCAGCACAGGGACAGGTGTGGAGACCCAGTACTTC.

The genes are TRBV5-5 and TRBJ1-3; no clear D gene. Trimming took off 0 bases at V and 9 bases at J, with 4 bases between the two ends. CDR1 and CDR2 (germline): SGHKS, YYEKEE (reference sequence). The CDR3 sequence is 11 residues long. CDR3 loop: CASSLESTIYF. In DNA, the CDR3 is TGTGCCAGCAGCTTGGAGAGCACCATATATTTT.

The genes are TRBV5-4 and TRBJ1-5; 7 bases fit TRBD1. There are 16 residues in the CDR3. Germline-derived CDR1 and CDR2 are SGHNT and YYREEE (reference sequence). Germline trimming cut 4 bases from V and 1 base from J; bases unmatched to any gene: 8. CDR3 in DNA: TGTGCCAGCAGCCAGACAGGGAGGGTGAGCAATCAGCCCCAGCATTTT. Translation gives CASSQTGRVSNQPQHF.

The J gene is TRBJ1-5, the V gene TRBV7-9; D is ambiguous. The CDR3 loop spans 14 amino acids. CDR1 is SEHNR, CDR2 FQNEAQ, per germline (reference sequence). V was shortened by 3 bases and J by 3 bases, with 9 bases between the two germline ends. Written as DNA, the CDR3 is TGTGCCAGCAGCTTCCTAGGAATCAATCAGCCCCAGCATTTT. This sequence encodes CASSFLGINQPQHF.

V is TRBV14 and J is TRBJ2-2; 10 bases line up with TRBD1. CDR1 and CDR2 from the germline V gene are SGHDN and FVKESK. Trimming at V came to 3 bases and at J to 2 bases, leaving 3 bases not matched to a gene. The CDR3 runs to 16 residues. The CDR3: CASSQRTGGNTGELFF. The DNA for the CDR3 is TGTGCCAGCAGCCAGAGGACAGGGGGAAACACCGGGGAGCTGTTTTTT.

CDR3 sequence reads: CASTRTGGSVVYGYTF. The CDR3 DNA is TGTGCCAGCACTCGGACAGGGGGATCGGTAGTCTATGGCTACACCTTC. V usage is TRBV7-9 and J usage is TRBJ1-2, with TRBD1 identical over 10 bases. J gave up 4 bases and V 7 bases, and 12 bases lay outside the gene matches. Germline values: CDR1 SEHNR, CDR2 FQNEAQ (reference sequence). The CDR3 has 16 amino acids. Supplemented by reference TRBV7-9 and TRBJ1-2, the full variable domain reads DTGVSQNPRHKITKRGQNVTFRCDPISEHNRLYWYRQTLGQGPEFLTYFQNEAQLEKSRLLSDRFSAERPKGSFSTLEIQRTEQGDSAMYLCASTRTGGSVVYGYTFGSGTRLTVV.

J is TRBJ1-2 and V is TRBV5-6; weak D call: TRBD1 (5 bases). Germline V gene data show CDR1 as SGHDT and CDR2 as YYEEEE. V dropped 2 bases and J dropped 7 bases, with 6 bases sitting between them. This CDR3 comprises 11 residues. Written as DNA, the CDR3 is TGTGCCAGCAGCTTAAGGGGTGGCTACACCTTC. Its protein product is CASSLRGGYTF.

The chain links TRBV10-2 to TRBJ2-7; TRBD2 might be the D (6 bases). The CDR3 consists of 15 residues. The V end was cut by 7 bases, the J end by 4 bases, with 20 bases between. Per the germline V gene, CDR1 is WSHSY and CDR2 is SAAADI. The CDR3 spells CASIPAGGDGYEQYF. Written as DNA, the CDR3 is TGCGCCAGCATCCCGGCCGGGGGAGATGGGTACGAGCAGTACTTC.